This T cell receptor beta chain came from a study of T cell responses to AZD1222 COVID-19 vaccine. General observations from the study: White British donors predominated, females outnumbered males, and clonal diversity was possibly underestimated. Repertoires were sampled only after the peak T cell response.

Germline V CDR1 and CDR2: SGHAT, FQNNGV. The CDR3 covers 14 residues. V was pared by 4 bases and J by 4 bases, with 6 bases of the junction left unmatched. Repertoires were generated with immunoSEQ multiplex PCR, while TCRdb's copy carries only in-frame clones and drops some. Among under 200,000 clones listed, around 92% were seen once. As for this clone: Antigen specificity is unknown.

The V gene is TRBV11-2, the J gene TRBJ1-1; 7 nucleotides line up with TRBD1. This receptor was taken from an adult in good health. The specimen was peripheral blood, collected on day 0 of AZD1222 vaccination. The CDR3 here is CASSWQGGSTEAFF. The CDR3 nucleotides read TGTGCCAGCAGCTGGCAGGGGGGGAGCACTGAAGCTTTCTTT.